The present TCR beta chain was sequenced within a study of blood T cell repertoires in COVID-19. Across the study: The samples span acute and convalescent COVID-19 from the United States, Italy and Spain.

With 3 bases clipped from V and 4 bases from J, the junction kept 5 bases outside the gene matches. The germline gives CDR1 SGHTA, CDR2 FQGNSA. The CDR3 loop spans 14 amino acids. Allocation to cohorts depended on clinical history reported by the participants. Donors in Cohort 3 who had recovered were those with two negative PCRs, healthcare professional clearance, or resolution of their symptoms. Methods used by the authors: Estimates of nucleated cell counts were drawn from the amplification of reference gene primers. Method: immunoSEQ multiplex PCR; TCRdb's copy keeps in-frame clones and lacks some. That table supplies the V and J calls and clone size; D and trimming were determined from the DNA. This sample has roughly 230,000 clones, with 82% found just once.

The TCR comes from an older woman who had recovered from COVID-19. The sample comprised PBMCs or T cells enriched from blood (not recorded which). This sequence joins TRBV7-2 and TRBJ2-5, with 7 positions matching TRBD2. The CDR3 region has the DNA TGTGCCAGCAGCTTGGGGAGGGGAAGAGAGACCCAGTACTTC. It codes for CASSLGRGRETQYF.